Below, 21 T cell receptor beta chains from the same sample are listed, as sequenced in a study of T-cell memory formation after mild COVID-19. MiXCR was run by TCRdb on the 5' RACE reads, yielding one entry per CDR3 protein. The sample has under 450,000 distinct CDR3 sequences, about a quarter seen once; the top ten hold roughly 14%. The sequenced sample consisted of PBMCs or a T cell subset sorted from them (not recorded which). The receptors originated from an adult woman who had mild COVID-19 (a few samples of this study predate the infection). Cell type and time point are not known.

In its sample, this clonotype was seen a few times. This sequence joins TRBV7-8 and TRBJ2-3; 12 nucleotides line up with TRBD2. CDR1 and CDR2 from the germline V gene are SGHVS and FQNEAQ. This CDR3 is built from 16 residues. The J segment lost 5 bases and the V segment lost 5 bases, leaving 8 bases of the junction unmatched. CDR3 protein: CASSRTSGALGDTQYF. DNA for the CDR3: TGTGCCAGCAGCAGGACTAGCGGGGCCCTGGGAGATACGCAGTATTTT.

This clonotype was seen a few times. The V and J genes are TRBV9 and TRBJ1-1; D may be TRBD1 (5 bases). V lost 4 bases, J lost 5 bases, and 18 bases lay in between. CDR3 length: 15 amino acids. Germline V lookup: CDR1 SGDLS, CDR2 YYNGEE. The CDR3 bases are TGTGCCAGCAGCCCCCGACAGTTTGGTGCAACTGAAGCTTTCTTT. Translated, it gives CASSPRQFGATEAFF.

V usage is TRBV20-1 and J usage is TRBJ2-5, with 10 bases aligning to TRBD1. Germline V gene lookup returns CDR1 DFQATT and CDR2 SNEGSKA (reference sequence). J was trimmed by 4 bases and V by 6 bases; bases with no gene match: 2. The CDR3 has 12 amino acids. CDR3 DNA: TGCAGTGCCAGGACAGGGGGAGAGACCCAGTACTTC. As protein: CSARTGGETQYF.

The chain links TRBV20-1 to TRBJ2-4; 12 bases align to TRBD2. The CDR3 sequence is 18 residues long. Germline V gene sequence: CDR1 DFQATT, CDR2 SNEGSKA (reference sequence). V was clipped by 0 bases and J by 6 bases; unmatched bases: 12. The CDR3: CSARDYELAGGSGNIQYF. CDR3 in DNA: TGCAGTGCTAGAGATTATGAACTAGCGGGGGGTTCGGGAAACATTCAGTACTTC.

The chain has TRBV20-1 and TRBJ1-1, with D perhaps matching TRBD1 (5 bases). The CDR3 has 15 amino acids. The V and J ends lost 2 bases and 5 bases respectively, with 18 bases between them. Germline V gene sequence: CDR1 DFQATT, CDR2 SNEGSKA (reference sequence). Written as DNA, the CDR3 is TGCAGTGCTAGACCAGGGAGCGGGGGGGTGACTGAAGCTTTCTTT. Residues: CSARPGSGGVTEAFF.

This clonotype was picked up a small number of times. The chain links TRBV18 to TRBJ2-5; D not resolved. Germline loops: CDR1 KGHSH, CDR2 LQKENI. The CDR3 is made up of 12 amino acids. With 1 base removed from V and 5 bases from J, the gap between germline ends came to 5 bases. The CDR3 loop reads CASSPRQETQYF. DNA of the CDR3: TGTGCCAGCTCACCACGTCAGGAGACCCAGTACTTC.

In its sample, this clonotype was seen a few times. The CDR3 coding sequence is TGTGCCAGCAGCGAGGGGTACAGGGGGCACGAAGACGAGCAGTACTTC. It yields the protein CASSEGYRGHEDEQYF. The chain joins TRBV5-5 to TRBJ2-7; 9 bases agree with TRBD1. The length of the CDR3 is 16 residues. After removal of 4 bases from V and 5 bases from J, the junction contained 13 bases not matched to a gene. CDR1 is SGHKS and CDR2 is YYEKEE in the germline V gene (reference sequence).

This clonotype was detected only a few times. J is TRBJ1-6 and V is TRBV5-5; D is possibly TRBD1 (5 bases). Trimming removed 5 bases at V and 9 bases at J, with 18 bases between. Germline V CDR1 and CDR2: SGHKS, YYEKEE (reference sequence). The CDR3 extends over 15 amino acids. The chain's CDR3 is CASSSGPGFSSPLHF. Written as DNA, the CDR3 is TGTGCCAGCAGTTCGGGACCGGGTTTCAGTTCACCCCTCCACTTT.

This chain joins TRBV7-3 and TRBJ2-7, with D possibly matching TRBD2 (6 bases). V was cut by 2 bases and J by 0 bases, with 14 bases left in between. CDR3 length equals 16 residues. The germline V gene has CDR1 SGHTA and CDR2 FQGTGA. DNA of the CDR3: TGTGCCAGCAGCTTAGAGGGCGGGGCAAGCTCCTACGAGCAGTACTTC. Translation: CASSLEGGASSYEQYF.

The genes are TRBV12-3 or TRBV12-4 and TRBJ2-7, with a possible D match to TRBD1 (5 bases). V lost 5 bases to trimming and J lost 8 bases, with 13 bases between them. The CDR3 extends over 12 amino acids. Here the CDR3 reads CASSLLGRKQYF. CDR3 nucleotide sequence: TGTGCCAGCAGTCTGTTGGGGCGGAAGCAGTACTTC.

The V call is TRBV5-1, the J call TRBJ1-6; D is perhaps TRBD1 (6 bases). Germline CDR1 is SGHRS and CDR2 is YFSETQ. The CDR3 spans 13 residues. With 4 bases removed from V and 7 bases from J, the gap between germline ends came to 9 bases. This CDR3 reads CASSKGENSPLHF. As DNA, the CDR3 is TGCGCCAGCAGCAAGGGGGAGAATTCACCCCTCCACTTT.

This clonotype has only a few counts. The junction departs from germline at one end; a sequencing error may be responsible. This CDR3 reads CASSSASKDAQYF. For the CDR3, the DNA is TGTGCCAGCAGCTCCGCCTCAAAAGATGCGCAGTATTTT. The genes are TRBV7-9 and TRBJ2-3; D is unclear. Germline V gene lookup returns CDR1 SEHNR and CDR2 FQNEAQ (reference sequence). This CDR3 is built from 13 residues.

The CDR3 loop is CSGKPGQGLFNSPLHF. CDR3 DNA sequence: TGCAGTGGCAAACCGGGACAGGGGCTTTTTAATTCACCCCTCCACTTT. This chain joins TRBV20-1 and TRBJ1-6; 10 nucleotides line up with TRBD1. The CDR3 consists of 16 residues. Germline-derived CDR1 and CDR2 are DFQATT and SNEGSKA (reference sequence). The trim removed 7 bases at V and 6 bases at J, leaving 12 bases unmatched.

The chain carries TRBV24-1 and TRBJ2-7, with 7 nucleotides matching TRBD2. Germline-derived CDR1 and CDR2 are KGHDR and SFDVKD. The CDR3 has 17 amino acids. V trimming: 0 bases; J trimming: 2 bases; junction bases outside the gene matches: 9. The CDR3 here is CATSDLPLAVGTYEQYF. DNA for the CDR3: TGTGCCACCAGTGATTTGCCCCTAGCGGTGGGGACCTACGAGCAGTACTTC.

This clonotype was seen only a few times. This chain links TRBV20-1 with TRBJ2-3, with D perhaps TRBD2 (5 bases). The CDR3 has 13 amino acids. Germline CDR1 and CDR2: DFQATT and SNEGSKA (reference sequence). The germline V and J ends were trimmed by 4 bases and 1 base, with 9 bases remaining between them. As DNA, the CDR3 is TGCAGTGCTATAGAGGGAGGCACAGATACGCAGTATTTT. It codes for CSAIEGGTDTQYF.

This clonotype was seen only a few times. This sequence joins TRBV20-1 and TRBJ2-1; D gene uncertain. The CDR3 totals 13 residues. Per germline, CDR1 DFQATT and CDR2 SNEGSKA (reference sequence). V was clipped by 0 bases and J by 6 bases, with 9 bases between them. In DNA, the CDR3 is TGCAGTGCTAGAGACGCCGGGTTCAATGAGCAGTTCTTC. It yields the protein CSARDAGFNEQFF.

The V call is TRBV7-2, the J call TRBJ2-3; D is unclear. In germline, CDR1 is SGHTA, CDR2 FQGNSA. This CDR3 spans 16 amino acids. Trimming pared 0 bases from V and 0 bases from J, leaving 10 bases between. This CDR3 reads CASSLAGLDSTDTQYF. In DNA form, the CDR3 reads TGTGCCAGCAGCTTAGCGGGGTTGGATAGCACAGATACGCAGTATTTT. Variable domain in full (rest from reference TRBV7-2 and TRBJ2-3): GAGVSQSPSNKVTEKGKDVELRCDPISGHTALYWYRQSLGQGLEFLIYFQGNSAPDKSGLPSDRFSAERTGGSVSTLTIQRTQQEDSAVYLCASSLAGLDSTDTQYFGPGTRLTVL.

This clonotype came up a few times. The gene calls are TRBV7-9 and TRBJ2-5; the match to TRBD1 covers 7 bases. V was pared by 4 bases and J by 5 bases, with 10 bases of the junction left unmatched. Germline V gene data show CDR1 as SEHNR and CDR2 as FQNEAQ (reference sequence). The CDR3 runs to 15 residues. The CDR3 reads CASSSHTGVGETQYF. The CDR3 DNA is TGTGCCAGCAGCTCCCACACAGGGGTCGGTGAGACCCAGTACTTC.

This clonotype came up a few times. J is TRBJ2-5 and V is TRBV5-1, with 8 bases matching TRBD2. This CDR3 region has 14 residues. V shed 3 bases, J shed 4 bases, and the junction held 5 bases outside the gene matches. Germline V gene sequence: CDR1 SGHRS, CDR2 YFSETQ. CDR3 sequence (DNA): TGCGCCAGCAGCTCGACTAGCGCGAGAGAGACCCAGTACTTC. This gives the protein CASSSTSARETQYF.

The chain employs TRBV4-1 and TRBJ2-5; 9 bases are a match to TRBD2. V gave up 5 bases and J gave up 4 bases; unmatched junction bases: 8. This CDR3 is 15 amino acids long. Germline V CDR1 and CDR2: MGHRA, YSYEKL. The CDR3 region is CASSLAGVLGETQYF. CDR3 bases: TGCGCCAGCAGCTTAGCGGGGGTTCTGGGAGAGACCCAGTACTTC.

The J gene is TRBJ2-7, the V gene TRBV27; 8 bases fit TRBD1. After removal of 6 bases from V and 0 bases from J, the junction contained 4 bases not matched to a gene. Germline CDR1 and CDR2: MNHEY and SMNVEV (reference sequence). The CDR3 sequence is 14 residues long. CDR3 sequence (DNA): TGTGCCAGCAGACGGGACAGGAGCTCCTACGAGCAGTACTTC. It codes for CASRRDRSSYEQYF.